This TCR beta chain is drawn from a study of beta chain features in type 1 diabetes. Expressed TCRB transcripts were sequenced after all isolated RNA was converted to cDNA. Data came from immunoSEQ multiplex PCR; TCRdb stores just in-frame clones and leaves some out. This table holds 600,000 to 650,000 clones, roughly 15% found once. The study, taken as a whole, reports: There was a possibility that cDNA sequencing over-represented cells with high TCR expression.

Trimming shortened V by 7 bases and J by 2 bases, and 20 bases separated the two germline ends. This CDR3 is built from 16 residues. The germline CDR1 and CDR2 sequences are SNHLY and FYNNEI. Worth noting for this clone: Its target is unknown.

This chain connects TRBV2 to TRBJ1-1, with a possible D match to TRBD1 (5 bases). Material: naive CD4+ T cells from blood. The sequence was obtained from a man aged 18 to 30 in good health. The CDR3 region has the DNA TGTGCCAGCAATAGAAACGCGGGGCTCCAAAACACTGAAGCTTTCTTT. It yields the protein CASNRNAGLQNTEAFF.